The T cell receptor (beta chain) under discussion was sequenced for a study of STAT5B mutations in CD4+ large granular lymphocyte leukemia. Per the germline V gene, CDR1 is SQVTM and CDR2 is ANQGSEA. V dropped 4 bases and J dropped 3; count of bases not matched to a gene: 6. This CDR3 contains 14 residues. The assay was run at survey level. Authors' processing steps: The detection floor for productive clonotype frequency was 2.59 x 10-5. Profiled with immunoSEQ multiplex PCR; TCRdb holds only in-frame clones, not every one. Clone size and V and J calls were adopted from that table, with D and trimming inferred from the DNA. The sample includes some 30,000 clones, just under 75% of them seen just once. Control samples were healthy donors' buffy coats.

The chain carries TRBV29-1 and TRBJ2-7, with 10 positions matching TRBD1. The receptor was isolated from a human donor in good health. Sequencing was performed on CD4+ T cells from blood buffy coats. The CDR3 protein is CSVVSDRGYYEQYF. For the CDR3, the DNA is TGCAGCGTTGTTTCGGACAGGGGGTACTACGAGCAGTACTTC.